A single sample is the source of the 24 T cell receptor beta chains below, sequenced in a study of shared clonotypes between healthy human individuals (dated by TCRdb to the early 2020s). Receptors were amplified or captured by the immunoSEQ multiplex PCR assay. In TCRdb, the immuneACCESS table is reduced to in-frame sequences with V and J assigned. These tables do not hold every clone; where another copy was compared, an unresolved V gene accounts for under half, and the others remain unexplained. Recorded for this sample are 2 million to 2.5 million clones; approximately 94% of them occurred a single time. The ten largest clones add up to roughly 0.13% of the sample. The source material was naive CD4+ T cells sorted from blood. Interpreted using the paper, the cell subset or site label stands for: CD45RA+ positively selected. Every receptor here comes from a man between 18 and 29 years old in good health.

This chain's CDR3 is CASSTTGTQYF. CDR3 DNA: TGTGCCAGCAGCACCACCGGGACCCAGTACTTC. The J gene is TRBJ2-5, the V gene TRBV7-2; D unclear. This CDR3 contains 11 residues. Looked up from germline, CDR1 is SGHTA and CDR2 is FQGNSA. With 5 bases removed from V and 7 bases from J, the gap between germline ends came to 8 bases.

In the case of this clone: Other nucleotide sequences from this sample produce the same CDR3. This rearrangement joins TRBV6-5 to TRBJ1-2; 9 bases are a match to TRBD1. The CDR3 is made up of 14 amino acids. Trimming removed 2 bases from V and 4 bases from J; junction bases left unmatched: 2. CDR1 is MNHEY and CDR2 is SVGAGI in the germline V gene. The CDR3 DNA follows: TGTGCCAGCAGTTACCGGGGACAGGGCTATGGCTACACCTTC. Its protein product is CASSYRGQGYGYTF.

J is TRBJ1-1 and V is TRBV5-6, with D possibly being TRBD1 (6 bases). Germline V gene sequence: CDR1 SGHDT, CDR2 YYEEEE. This CDR3 has 12 amino acids. V lost 4 bases, J lost 10 bases, and 14 bases lay in between. The CDR3 sequence is CASSTGLGAAFF. The CDR3, as DNA: TGTGCCAGCAGCACAGGGTTAGGTGCAGCTTTCTTT.

V gene TRBV18 combines with J gene TRBJ2-3; D not resolved. Germline loops: CDR1 KGHSH, CDR2 LQKENI. The CDR3 spans 15 residues. Between the trimmed V and J ends, which lost 4 bases and 0 bases, there was a span of 11 bases. The CDR3 is CASSREITSTDTQYF. In DNA form, the CDR3 reads TGTGCCAGCTCACGAGAGATTACTAGCACAGATACGCAGTATTTT.

This sequence joins TRBV15 and TRBJ2-2; 11 bases are a match to TRBD2. Trimming cost V 8 bases and J 6 bases; bases outside gene matches: 5. Germline V lookup: CDR1 LNHNV, CDR2 YYDKDF (reference sequence). The CDR3 loop spans 14 amino acids. CDR3 bases: TGTGCCACCTTAGCGGGAGGGGAGTCCGGGGAGCTGTTTTTT. Amino acids: CATLAGGESGELFF. Full variable domain (outside the CDR3, taken from reference TRBV15 and TRBJ2-2): DAMVIQNPRYQVTQFGKPVTLSCSQTLNHNVMYWYQQKSSQAPKLLFHYYDKDFNNEADTPDNFQSRRPNTSFCFLDIRSPGLGDTAMYLCATLAGGESGELFFGEGSRLTVL.

V is TRBV11-3 and J is TRBJ2-2, with 7 nucleotides matching TRBD1. Germline V gene sequence: CDR1 SGHNT, CDR2 YENEEA. Trimming took 8 bases from V and 1 from J; bases not matched to a gene: 1. The CDR3 loop spans 13 amino acids. CDR3 residues: CASGTENTGELFF. CDR3 nucleotide sequence: TGTGCCAGCGGGACAGAGAACACCGGGGAGCTGTTTTTT.

The rearrangement joins TRBV4-1 to TRBJ1-2; 7 bases are shared with TRBD1. Trimming at V came to 0 bases and at J to 2 bases, leaving 6 bases not matched to a gene. There are 16 residues in the CDR3. Looked up from germline, CDR1 is MGHRA and CDR2 is YSYEKL. The CDR3 bases are TGCGCCAGCAGCCAAGAATCCGAACAGGGGAACTATGGCTACACCTTC. It is translated as CASSQESEQGNYGYTF.

V and J are TRBV6-5 and TRBJ1-6; a weak D match, TRBD1 (6 bases). V lost 4 bases, J lost 1 base, and 8 bases lay in between. CDR3 length: 15 residues. The germline V gene encodes CDR1 MNHEY and CDR2 SVGAGI. The CDR3, as DNA: TGTGCCAGCAGTTCCGGACAGTCCTATAATTCACCCCTCCACTTT. This translates into CASSSGQSYNSPLHF.

Details on this clone: Other DNA sequences from this sample encode an identical CDR3 as well. V gene TRBV5-1 combines with J gene TRBJ2-5; no reliable D call. The CDR3 contains 12 residues. V was trimmed by 6 bases and J by 0 bases, leaving 6 bases between them. The V gene's germline CDR1 is SGHRS and CDR2 YFSETQ. The CDR3 coding sequence is TGCGCCAGCACCCGGGACCAAGAGACCCAGTACTTC. Translated: CASTRDQETQYF.

Worth noting for this clone: Other nucleotide sequences from this sample produce the same CDR3. The rearrangement joins TRBV5-1 to TRBJ2-5; D is undetermined. Per the germline V gene, CDR1 is SGHRS and CDR2 is YFSETQ. The CDR3 is made up of 12 amino acids. V dropped 1 base and J dropped 5 bases, with 6 bases sitting between them. CDR3 nucleotide sequence: TGCGCCAGCAGCTTGAACGGCGAGACCCAGTACTTC. Its protein product is CASSLNGETQYF. The full variable domain, with the rest looked up from reference TRBV5-1 and TRBJ2-5, is KAGVTQTPRYLIKTRGQQVTLSCSPISGHRSVSWYQQTPGQGLQFLFEYFSETQRNKGNFPGRFSGRQFSNSRSEMNVSTLELGDSALYLCASSLNGETQYFGPGTRLLVL.

This clone was counted once. The chain combines TRBV6-1 with TRBJ1-5; 7 bases line up with TRBD1. Germline V gene lookup returns CDR1 MNHNS and CDR2 SASEGT. V dropped 5 bases and J dropped 5; count of bases not matched to a gene: 6. The CDR3 length is 14 residues. CDR3 sequence (DNA): TGTGCCAGCAGTTGGACAGGCCTCGATCAGCCCCAGCATTTT. Amino acids: CASSWTGLDQPQHF.

The rearrangement uses TRBV2 and TRBJ1-2, with D unclear. V gave up 6 bases and J gave up 6 bases, with 14 bases separating them. This CDR3 comprises 13 residues. In germline, CDR1 is SNHLY, CDR2 FYNNEI. The CDR3 coding sequence is TGTGCCAGCAGCGCCGGCGCGTCAAATGGCTACACCTTC. Translating gives CASSAGASNGYTF.

This chain links TRBV9 with TRBJ2-2, with D uncertain. CDR3 length: 13 residues. The V and J ends lost 3 bases and 9 bases respectively, with 12 bases between them. CDR1 SGDLS and CDR2 YYNGEE come from the germline V gene. The CDR3 reads CASSGYRVRELFF. The CDR3 DNA sequence: TGTGCCAGCAGCGGCTATCGCGTGCGGGAGCTGTTTTTT.

The chain has TRBV5-1 and TRBJ2-5; 8 positions match TRBD2. Trimming removed 9 bases from V and 7 bases from J; junction bases left unmatched: 14. The CDR3 is made up of 14 amino acids. CDR1 and CDR2 (germline): SGHRS, YFSETQ. CDR3 sequence: CATRTSGAEGTQYF. The CDR3 DNA reads as TGCGCCACCCGCACTAGCGGAGCCGAGGGGACCCAGTACTTC.

The chain combines TRBV15 with TRBJ1-4; D not certain. CDR3 length equals 14 residues. Germline V gives CDR1 LNHNV, CDR2 YYDKDF (reference sequence). V was cut by 6 bases and J by 3 bases, with 11 bases left in between. CDR3 coding DNA: TGTGCCACCAGAGCCGGAGTTGCTAATGAAAAACTGTTTTTT. Translation: CATRAGVANEKLFF.

The chain uses TRBV7-9 and TRBJ2-1, with 9 bases aligning to TRBD2. The CDR3 runs 16 residues. V lost 0 bases to trimming and J lost 5 bases; unmatched junction nucleotides: 5. Germline CDR1 reads SEHNR; CDR2 reads FQNEAQ (reference sequence). The CDR3, as DNA: TGTGCCAGCAGCTTAGCGGCGCTAGCGGGAAACAATGAGCAGTTCTTC. Amino acids: CASSLAALAGNNEQFF.

This chain links TRBV4-3 with TRBJ2-3, with TRBD2 identical over 7 bases. This CDR3 has 15 residues. The junction had 4 bases not matched to a gene; V was cut back by 0 bases and J by 4 bases. CDR1 and CDR2 from the germline V gene are LGHNA and YSLEER. The CDR3 here is CASSQEGGSADTQYF. The CDR3 region has the DNA TGCGCCAGCAGCCAAGAGGGCGGGAGCGCAGATACGCAGTATTTT.

V and J are TRBV2 and TRBJ1-5; weak D call: TRBD1 (5 bases). This CDR3 has 15 residues. Germline V gene sequence: CDR1 SNHLY, CDR2 FYNNEI. V was cut by 6 bases and J by 6 bases, with 18 bases left in between. CDR3 nucleotide sequence: TGTGCCAGCAGGGGCGAAGCAGGGTTAAGTCAGCCCCAGCATTTT. It translates to CASRGEAGLSQPQHF.

This clone was seen a single time. V is TRBV29-1 and J is TRBJ2-7, with a possible D match to TRBD2 (5 bases). The CDR3 length is 13 residues. CDR1 and CDR2 from the germline V gene are SQVTM and ANQGSEA. V dropped 2 bases and J dropped 7 bases, with 15 bases sitting between them. CDR3 in amino acids: CSVETEPWREQYF. The DNA for the CDR3 is TGCAGCGTTGAAACGGAGCCATGGAGGGAGCAGTACTTC.

The V call is TRBV6-6, the J call TRBJ1-5; D may be TRBD1 (6 bases). CDR1 is MNHNY, CDR2 SVGAGI, per germline (reference sequence). V was pared by 4 bases and J by 0 bases, with 10 bases between. The CDR3 consists of 15 residues. CDR3 loop: CASSSGQSSNQPQHF. CDR3 nucleotide sequence: TGTGCCAGCAGTTCCGGACAGTCTAGCAATCAGCCCCAGCATTTT.

This chain joins TRBV15 and TRBJ2-3; no definite D call. The CDR3 totals 16 residues. In germline, CDR1 is LNHNV, CDR2 YYDKDF (reference sequence). Deletions cut 0 bases from V and 4 bases from J, with 14 bases between. The chain's CDR3 is CATSRDLAGPADTQYF. As DNA, the CDR3 is TGTGCCACCAGCAGAGATCTGGCCGGGCCGGCAGATACGCAGTATTTT.

The chain uses TRBV5-1 and TRBJ2-1; 9 bases map to TRBD2. V gave up 3 bases and J gave up 0 bases; unmatched junction bases: 4. The CDR3 spans 16 residues. Germline values: CDR1 SGHRS, CDR2 YFSETQ. The CDR3 sequence: CASSYRSGGSYNEQFF. CDR3 in DNA: TGCGCCAGCAGCTACCGTAGCGGGGGCTCCTACAATGAGCAGTTCTTC.

The chain employs TRBV9 and TRBJ2-1, with 8 bases matching TRBD2. The CDR3 runs 15 residues. V lost 4 bases, J lost 8 bases, and 11 bases stayed unmatched. The germline V gene has CDR1 SGDLS and CDR2 YYNGEE. CDR3 sequence reads: CASSLQTGTRYEQFF. The CDR3 bases are TGTGCCAGCAGCTTACAAACCGGGACTAGGTATGAGCAGTTCTTC.

The chain uses TRBV6-1 and TRBJ1-5; 12 bases match TRBD1. From germline, CDR1 is MNHNS and CDR2 SASEGT. The trim removed 6 bases at V and 7 bases at J, leaving 7 bases unmatched. This CDR3 spans 15 amino acids. CDR3 DNA: TGTGCCAGCAGGAGGATCGGGACAGGGGGCCAGCCCCAGCATTTT. Protein: CASRRIGTGGQPQHF.